The clone carrying this TCR beta chain was seen many times. Ahead of thyroid surgery, no patient had received treatment of any kind. The data stem from a study of metastatic and nonmetastatic thyroid tumors. Study details: Repertoire comparison spanned blood and tumor or nodule tissue of malignant and benign thyroid patients.

How the authors handled the data: Clinicopathological groups supplied CDR3 differences that were used to build a distant-metastasis classifier for papillary thyroid cancer. TCRdb re-called the PCR reads via MiXCR. These V and J calls rely on TCRdb rather than the paper's analysis. The sample lists more than 40,000 clones; 3.2% were seen once. The CDR3 sequence is 17 residues long. Germline V CDR1 and CDR2: SGDLS, YYNGEE. V lost 0 bases and J lost 1, with 17 bases in between. This clonotype originated in a female donor with papillary thyroid cancer or a benign thyroid nodule (not recorded which). Some clones in this sample may be carry-over from other donors' samples. The chain employs TRBV9 and TRBJ2-7; D perhaps matches TRBD1 (6 bases). The sample was blood. The CDR3 loop is CASSVGEGQTGSYEQYF. The CDR3, as DNA: TGTGCCAGCAGCGTAGGAGAGGGGCAGACAGGATCCTACGAGCAGTACTTC.